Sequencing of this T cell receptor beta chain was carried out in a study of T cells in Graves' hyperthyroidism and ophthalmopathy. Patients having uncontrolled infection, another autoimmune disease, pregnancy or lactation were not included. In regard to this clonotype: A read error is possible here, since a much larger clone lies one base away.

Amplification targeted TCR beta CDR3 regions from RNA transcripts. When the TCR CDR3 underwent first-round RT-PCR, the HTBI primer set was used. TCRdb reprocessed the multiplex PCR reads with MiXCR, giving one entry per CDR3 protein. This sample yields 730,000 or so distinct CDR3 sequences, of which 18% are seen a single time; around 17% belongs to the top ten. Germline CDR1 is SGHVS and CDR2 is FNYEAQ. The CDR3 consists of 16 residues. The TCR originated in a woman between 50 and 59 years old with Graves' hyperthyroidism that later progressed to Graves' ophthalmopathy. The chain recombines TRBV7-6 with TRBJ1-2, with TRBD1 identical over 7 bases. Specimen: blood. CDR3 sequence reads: CAISLGQGGLYYGYTF. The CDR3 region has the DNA TGTGCCATCAGCTTAGGCCAAGGGGGCCTCTACTATGGCTACACCTTC.